The 13 T cell receptor beta chains below come from one sample, sequenced in a study of T cell responses to AZD1222 COVID-19 vaccine (dated by TCRdb to the early 2020s). Libraries were prepared through the immunoSEQ multiplex PCR assay. The immuneACCESS repertoire file appears here via TCRdb, limited to in-frame rearrangements. These files lack a portion of the clones; in checked studies, under half of the deficit traces to unresolved V genes, and the cause of the others is not known. This sample gives tens of thousands of clones in total; more than 70% of them show up just once. The ten largest make up 5.6% of the sample. This specimen's time point label, per the study, means: about 28 days (+/-7) after the second vaccine dose. This sample comprised peripheral blood, obtained 28 days after the second AZD1222 dose. The receptors were sampled from an adult who received the AZD1222 COVID-19 vaccine.

The rearrangement joins TRBV6-5 to TRBJ2-1, with D maybe TRBD2 (5 bases). Germline CDR1 and CDR2: MNHEY and SVGAGI. The ends were cut back, 9 bases at V and 8 bases at J, with 14 bases in the middle. The length of the CDR3 is 12 residues. The CDR3: CARPSGIDEQFF. The CDR3 DNA sequence: TGTGCCAGGCCGTCCGGGATCGATGAGCAGTTCTTC.

The rearrangement uses TRBV9 and TRBJ2-3; the D gene is possibly TRBD2 (6 bases). The germline gives CDR1 SGDLS, CDR2 YYNGEE. The length of the CDR3 is 14 residues. The V end was cut by 3 bases, the J end by 1 base, with 9 bases between. The CDR3 region has the DNA TGTGCCAGCAGCGCGCGGGACGGCACAGATACGCAGTATTTT. Translation gives CASSARDGTDTQYF.

The V and J genes are TRBV3-1 (or the pseudogene TRBV3-2) and TRBJ2-1; 7 bases fit TRBD2. The CDR3 extends over 13 amino acids. The junction had 9 bases not matched to a gene; V was cut back by 2 bases and J by 14 bases. The germline CDR1 and CDR2 sequences are LGHDT and YNNKEL (reference sequence). In nucleotides, the CDR3 is TGTGCCAGCAGCCAATCTGTTGCGGGGGTAGAGTTCTTC. This translates into CASSQSVAGVEFF.

J is TRBJ2-7 and V is TRBV5-1; D is undetermined. Deletions cut 0 bases from V and 6 bases from J, with 16 bases between. Germline V CDR1 and CDR2: SGHRS, YFSETQ. This CDR3 comprises 15 residues. The CDR3 DNA reads as TGCGCCAGCAGCTTGGGTCTGGACCGGCACGCCGAGCAGTACTTC. Protein product: CASSLGLDRHAEQYF.

This clone was observed a few times. J is TRBJ1-3 and V is TRBV11-2; D is ambiguous. CDR1 is SGHAT, CDR2 FQNNGV, per germline. Trimming shortened V by 5 bases and J by 9 bases, and 14 bases separated the two germline ends. The CDR3 sequence is 13 residues long. CDR3 amino acids: CASSPSSVSTIYF. The CDR3 DNA follows: TGTGCCAGCAGCCCTTCATCTGTAAGCACCATATATTTT.

J is TRBJ2-2 and V is TRBV7-3; D ambiguous. The CDR3 is made up of 12 amino acids. V was pared by 5 bases and J by 3 bases, with 4 bases between. Germline CDR1 is SGHTA and CDR2 is FQGTGA. CDR3 region: CASSGYTGELFF. CDR3 DNA sequence: TGTGCCAGCAGCGGGTACACCGGGGAGCTGTTTTTT.

The chain carries TRBV10-1 and TRBJ1-5; D call uncertain. Per the germline V gene, CDR1 is WNHNN and CDR2 is SYGVQD (reference sequence). The CDR3 is 13 residues long. V shed 0 bases and J shed 7 bases, with 7 bases lying between them. The CDR3 nucleotides read TGCGCCAGCAGTGAGTCAGGAGGCCAGCCCCAGCATTTT. Translated: CASSESGGQPQHF.

The V call is TRBV11-2, the J call TRBJ2-1; D is perhaps TRBD1 (5 bases). Trimming took off 7 bases at V and 0 bases at J, with 13 bases between the two ends. Per the germline V gene, CDR1 is SGHAT and CDR2 is FQNNGV. This CDR3 has 15 residues. CDR3 sequence reads: CASTGYRSSYNEQFF. Written as DNA, the CDR3 is TGTGCCAGCACAGGGTACAGGAGCTCCTACAATGAGCAGTTCTTC.

The chain joins TRBV28 to TRBJ1-2; D not resolved. The CDR3 consists of 11 residues. Trimming took 8 bases from V and 8 from J, leaving 12 bases between them. In germline, CDR1 is MDHEN, CDR2 SYDVKM. CDR3 protein: CASYVPYGYTF. The CDR3 coding sequence is TGTGCCAGCTATGTACCCTACGGCTACACCTTC.

This clone was counted only a few times. CDR3 sequence reads: CASSQEPGLPYEQYF. In nucleotides, the CDR3 is TGTGCCAGCAGCCAAGAGCCGGGACTACCTTACGAGCAGTACTTC. The rearrangement joins TRBV3-1 (or the pseudogene TRBV3-2) to TRBJ2-7; 7 nucleotides agree with TRBD2. Germline trimming cut 0 bases from V and 4 bases from J; bases unmatched to any gene: 6. This CDR3 comprises 15 residues. Germline CDR1 reads LGHDT; CDR2 reads YNNKEL (reference sequence).

The chain employs TRBV6-5 and TRBJ2-2; no clear D gene. The CDR3 spans 13 residues. Trimming took 6 bases from V and 7 from J, leaving 12 bases between them. Germline CDR1 and CDR2: MNHEY and SVGAGI. The CDR3 coding sequence is TGTGCCAGCAGCGCCCAGAGTTTCGGGGAGCTGTTTTTT. It yields the protein CASSAQSFGELFF.

In DNA, the CDR3 is TGTGCCAGCAGCGTGGGCCGGGCCCTCTATGGCTACACCTTC. It yields the protein CASSVGRALYGYTF. The genes are TRBV9 and TRBJ1-2; D unclear. This CDR3 comprises 14 residues. Trimming removed 2 bases from V and 4 bases from J, with 12 bases in between. CDR1 and CDR2 (germline): SGDLS, YYNGEE.

The chain carries TRBV6-5 and TRBJ2-7, with 8 bases that match TRBD2. Unmatched junction bases numbered 5, after V lost 0 bases and J lost 4 bases. CDR3 length: 15 amino acids. Germline V gene data show CDR1 as MNHEY and CDR2 as SVGAGI. The CDR3, as DNA: TGTGCCAGCAGTTACTCTTCAGGACTAGCATACGAGCAGTACTTC. As protein: CASSYSSGLAYEQYF.